The clone carrying this T cell receptor beta chain has at least ten counts. CDR3 length equals 13 residues. V gave up 3 bases and J gave up 0 bases, with 5 bases separating them. The sample is drawn from a study of early T cells in non-severe SARS-CoV-2 infection. MiXCR was run by TCRdb on the 5' RACE reads, yielding one entry per CDR3 protein. The sample shows more than 50,000 distinct CDR3 sequences, around 5.6% of them seen only once. The chain carries TRBV12-3 or TRBV12-4 and TRBJ1-1; D gene ambiguous. The material sequenced was whole blood. The clonotype originates from an adult who was a healthcare worker with PCR-confirmed SARS-CoV-2 infection or an uninfected control (not recorded which). DNA for the CDR3: TGTGCCAGCAGTTTTAAAGTGAACACTGAAGCTTTCTTT. It codes for CASSFKVNTEAFF.